This TCR beta chain is drawn from a study of HIV-infected patients and healthy controls (dated 2014 in TCRdb). About the investigation overall: Whether deep TCR repertoire sequencing of small blood samples from HIV patients could capture immune perturbation and reconstitution was tested in the study.

The full study reports these points: Differing numbers of distinct sequences in patients and controls hindered comparison, and size-matching assigned excessive weight to rare events in the HIV-infected data. Mean usage differed significantly between HIV-infected patients and controls for eight alpha and eight beta V genes. The study cohorts differed slightly in age and sex profile, but those differences did not account for the observed differences in diversity. HIV-associated CDR3s exhibited a significant reduction in frequency during therapy, whereas CMV-associated CDR3s exhibited no significant change, although the majority increased in frequency. MAIT cell alpha-chain CDR3s were present at high frequency in healthy controls but severely depleted in HIV+ repertoires. Sequencing depth was restricted by the use of whole blood, which also prevented the dynamics of distinct T-cell subpopulations from being separated. Compared with untreated HIV+ repertoires, healthy control repertoires had roughly threefold more distinct CDR3s and a higher Shannon diversity. The pairing of alpha and beta chains was not determined in the samples. In the study, no determination of donor HLA types was made. Significantly higher mean Gini indices were seen in HIV-infected repertoires than in controls, possibly reflecting oligoclonality. Both the Jaccard index and the count of highly shared sequences showed that healthy controls shared more CDR3s between individuals than HIV+ patients did. Processing included only sixteen HIV-infected individuals, and this was regarded by the authors as a major limit on how widely the findings apply. In HIV-infected patients, the apparent post-therapy recovery of the Gini index was not replicated in size-matched repertoire data.

This clonotype was seen at least ten times. Its specific antigen is unknown. No much larger clone exists at a distance of one base, and base qualities are not known. Around 510 ng RNA was reverse transcribed with SuperScript III using primers against the alpha and beta constant regions. Separate alpha and beta chain libraries were made by chain-specific third strand synthesis with multiplexing indices. To avoid primer bias, the protocol used one single primer pair to amplify every rearrangement within a chain, and the protocol also attached molecular barcodes to each cDNA molecule. The SP2 sequencing primer site and a random hexamer were carried on a 5' RACE adapter, to which purified cDNA was joined by T4 RNA Ligase 1. With slow temperature ramps used to favor optimal annealing, second strand synthesis was primed from the SP2 site with Phusion polymerase. Two random hexamer sequences, both added before amplification and joined together, made up the 12-nucleotide barcode of each molecule. An amplification PCR of 23 cycles with P5s and P7 primers came after a short first PCR that had added P5 and P7 adapter elements plus a second index. Libraries received 27 PCR cycles in total, were quantified on a Qubit, sized on a Bioanalyzer, and diluted to 4 to 5 nM. Sequencing of the normalized libraries was done on an Illumina MiSeq using 2 x 250 paired-end kits. Into about 10 ul Tris-Cl, the reverse transcription reactions were eluted following cleanup on MinElute columns. The adapter ligations were run for around 25 hours at 16 degrees C, and AMPure XP beads at a 1:1 ratio were afterwards used to clean them. Processing in the source paper ran as follows. A modified Decombinator processed the demultiplexed FASTQ files and output V, J, insert and barcode information. Sequences that shared a barcode but differed from the dominant sequence were treated as errors and discarded, and barcodes were clustered at Levenshtein distance 3 and counted to estimate the original cDNA molecules. Downstream analyses used R packages ineq, vegan, igraph and RCytoscape, with IMGT nomenclature and CDR3 definitions. To avoid skew from clonal expansion, each TCR was counted once, and V gene usage was computed over distinct sequences. Similarity networks connected unique CDR3 amino acid sequences within a donor whenever two sequences differed by a single Levenshtein edit. The authors compiled published HIV-specific CDR3s (roughly 86 alpha, several hundred beta) and CMV-specific CDR3s (13 alpha, a few hundred beta) and searched for them in the repertoires. Lower sequence numbers were not the cause of the decreased diversity in patients, as random subsampling to size-matched repertoires showed. The public reads were reanalyzed by TCRdb: fastp trimming at Q25, MiXCR alignment, in-frame beta chains only. Each entry is one CDR3 protein sequence, shown with its most common DNA and genes. These V and J calls are TCRdb output, not the study's own analysis. The sample table shows about 24,000 distinct CDR3 sequences, and 8.5% to 9% are seen once. Approximately 4.2% of the sample comes from the top ten.

From V the trimming removes 2 bases and from J it removes 2 bases, while the gene matches leave 0 bases of the junction unaccounted for. CDR1 and CDR2, looked up from the germline V gene, are MNHEY and SVGEGT. The CDR3 spans 13 residues, from the cysteine through the phenylalanine. Only the CDR3 region is kept as DNA, spanning 39 bases read in frame from base 1. Whole blood was used without fractionating the cells, so the repertoire represented all peripheral T cells without sorting. Ten uninfected healthy donors were sampled as controls, and four of these ten donors were sampled twice approximately three months apart. For RNA extraction, an approximately 2.5 ml sample of peripheral blood was drawn into Tempus tubes. Residual genomic DNA was removed with the TURBO-DNase kit and globin mRNA was depleted with GLOBINclear.

The chain is assembled from TRBV6-2 or TRBV6-3 and TRBJ2-7; 7 nucleotides in the junction match TRBD2. What was sequenced was blood. This clonotype originated in an adult in good health. The CDR3 protein is CASSYREAYEQYF. The sequenced DNA is TGTGCCAGCAGTTACCGGGAGGCCTACGAGCAGTACTTC.